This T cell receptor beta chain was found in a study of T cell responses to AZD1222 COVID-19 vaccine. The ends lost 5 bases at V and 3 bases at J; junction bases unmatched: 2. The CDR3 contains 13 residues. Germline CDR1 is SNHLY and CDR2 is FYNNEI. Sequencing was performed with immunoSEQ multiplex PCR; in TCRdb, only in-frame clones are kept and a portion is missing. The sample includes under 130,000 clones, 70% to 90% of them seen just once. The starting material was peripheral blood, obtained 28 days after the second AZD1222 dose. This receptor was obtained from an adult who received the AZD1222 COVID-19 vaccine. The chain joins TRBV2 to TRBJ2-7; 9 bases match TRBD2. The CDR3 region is CASSTSGFYEQYF. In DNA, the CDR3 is TGTGCCAGCAGTACTAGCGGGTTCTACGAGCAGTACTTC.